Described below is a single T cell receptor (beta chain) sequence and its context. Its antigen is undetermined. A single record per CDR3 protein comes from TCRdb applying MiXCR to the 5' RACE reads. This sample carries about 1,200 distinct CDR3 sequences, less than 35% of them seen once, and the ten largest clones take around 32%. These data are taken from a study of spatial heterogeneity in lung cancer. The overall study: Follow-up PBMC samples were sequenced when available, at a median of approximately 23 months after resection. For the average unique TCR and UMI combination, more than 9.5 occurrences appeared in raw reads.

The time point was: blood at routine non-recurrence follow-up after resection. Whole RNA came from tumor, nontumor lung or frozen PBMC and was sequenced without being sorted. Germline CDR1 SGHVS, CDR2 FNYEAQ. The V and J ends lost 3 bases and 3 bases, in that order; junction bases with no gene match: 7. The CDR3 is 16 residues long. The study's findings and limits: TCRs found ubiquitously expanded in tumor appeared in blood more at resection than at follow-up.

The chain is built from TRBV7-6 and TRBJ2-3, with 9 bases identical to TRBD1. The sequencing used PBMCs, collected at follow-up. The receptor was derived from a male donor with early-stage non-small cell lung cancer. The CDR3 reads CASSLDRGAATDTQYF. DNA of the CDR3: TGTGCCAGCAGCTTGGACAGGGGTGCGGCTACAGATACGCAGTATTTT.